These 29 T cell receptor beta chains were sequenced from one sample in a study of cytomegalovirus exposure and HLA in healthy donors. The assay was immunoSEQ multiplex PCR, and TCRdb's table has in-frame clones only and misses some. The sample gives over 60,000 clones, roughly 96% of which show up once; 2.4% is in the top ten. Sequencing used PBMCs. The source of these receptors is a man aged 18-30 years in good health and CMV-seronegative.

V is TRBV30 and J is TRBJ1-5; TRBD1 might be the D (6 bases). Trimming pared 2 bases from V and 5 bases from J, leaving 10 bases between. Germline loops: CDR1 GTSNPN, CDR2 SVGIG (reference sequence). CDR3 length: 13 residues. Written as DNA, the CDR3 is TGTGCCTGGAGTAGGGGGGGGCATCAGCCCCAGCATTTT. Translated, it gives CAWSRGGHQPQHF.

The chain employs TRBV28 and TRBJ1-3, with a tentative D call TRBD1 (6 bases). Trimming took off 4 bases at V and 4 bases at J, with 8 bases between the two ends. Germline values: CDR1 MDHEN, CDR2 SYDVKM. The CDR3 loop spans 13 amino acids. The DNA for the CDR3 is TGTGCCAGCAGTTCCGGACAGGGAAACACCATATATTTT. Protein product: CASSSGQGNTIYF.

In this sample, this clone turned up once. V and J are TRBV4-1 and TRBJ1-1, with D perhaps TRBD1 (5 bases). The CDR3 totals 15 residues. Trimming took 4 bases from V and 1 from J, leaving 13 bases between them. Germline V gives CDR1 MGHRA, CDR2 YSYEKL. The CDR3 sequence is CASSPRQGQNTEAFF. CDR3 DNA: TGCGCCAGCAGCCCACGGCAGGGCCAGAACACTGAAGCTTTCTTT.

The V and J genes are TRBV27 and TRBJ1-5, with TRBD1 matching over 7 bases. CDR1 and CDR2 (germline): MNHEY, SMNVEV (reference sequence). The CDR3 spans 13 residues. V lost 6 bases, J lost 3 bases, and 2 bases stayed unmatched. In nucleotides, the CDR3 is TGTGCCAGCAGGACAGGGTTCAATCAGCCCCAGCATTTT. It is translated as CASRTGFNQPQHF.

This clone was recorded only once. This chain links TRBV18 with TRBJ1-1; 7 nucleotides align to TRBD1. Germline V gene sequence: CDR1 KGHSH, CDR2 LQKENI. V dropped 3 bases and J dropped 1; count of bases not matched to a gene: 5. The CDR3 runs 15 residues. The CDR3 nucleotides read TGTGCCAGCTCACCCCGGACAGGACCGAACACTGAAGCTTTCTTT. Translation gives CASSPRTGPNTEAFF.

The V call is TRBV29-1, the J call TRBJ1-1; perhaps TRBD1 as D (6 bases). The CDR3 consists of 14 residues. The germline CDR1 and CDR2 sequences are SQVTM and ANQGSEA. V lost 3 bases to trimming and J lost 1 base, with 12 bases between them. The CDR3: CSVEKVGQNTEAFF. The CDR3 region has the DNA TGCAGCGTTGAGAAGGTGGGACAGAACACTGAAGCTTTCTTT.

The chain carries TRBV2 and TRBJ1-3, with no clear D. Germline-derived CDR1 and CDR2 are SNHLY and FYNNEI. This CDR3 is 16 amino acids long. Trimming shortened V by 7 bases and J by 0 bases, and 16 bases separated the two germline ends. The CDR3 reads CASNLPPGFSGNTIYF. In nucleotides, the CDR3 is TGTGCCAGCAACCTACCACCGGGATTCTCTGGAAACACCATATATTTT. Full variable domain (rest looked up from reference TRBV2 and TRBJ1-3): EPEVTQTPSHQVTQMGQEVILRCVPISNHLYFYWYRQILGQKVEFLVSFYNNEISEKSEIFDDQFSVERPDGSNFTLKIRSTKLEDSAMYFCASNLPPGFSGNTIYFGEGSWLTVV.

This clone has just one count. The chain combines TRBV5-4 with TRBJ2-5; 7 bases are shared with TRBD2. The V gene end was trimmed by 3 bases and the J gene end by 5 bases; junction bases not matched to a gene: 10. CDR3 size: 15 residues. CDR1 is SGHNT, CDR2 YYREEE, per germline (reference sequence). The chain's CDR3 is CASSWDPGGGETQYF. DNA for the CDR3: TGTGCCAGCAGCTGGGACCCGGGGGGTGGGGAGACCCAGTACTTC.

This chain links TRBV19 with TRBJ2-1, with D perhaps matching TRBD2 (5 bases). Germline loops: CDR1 LNHDA, CDR2 SQIVND (reference sequence). V dropped 1 base and J dropped 6 bases, with 10 bases sitting between them. This CDR3 is 14 amino acids long. CDR3 DNA sequence: TGTGCCAGTAGTATAGCACGGGGAGTCAATGAGCAGTTCTTC. Encoded protein: CASSIARGVNEQFF.

The chain joins TRBV4-1 to TRBJ1-2; no reliable D call. The germline CDR1 and CDR2 sequences are MGHRA and YSYEKL. With 1 base removed from V and 4 bases from J, the gap between germline ends came to 13 bases. The CDR3 runs to 15 residues. The CDR3 reads CASSQGMESRYGYTF. The CDR3, as DNA: TGCGCCAGCAGCCAAGGTATGGAGTCGCGCTATGGCTACACCTTC.

This rearrangement joins TRBV10-3 to TRBJ1-2, with 9 positions matching TRBD1. J lost 4 bases, V lost 7 bases, and 7 bases had no gene match. This CDR3 has 14 residues. In germline, CDR1 is ENHRY, CDR2 SYGVKD. In DNA, the CDR3 is TGTGCCATCAAACCGGGACAGGGTGCCTATGGCTACACCTTC. Its translation is CAIKPGQGAYGYTF.

This chain links TRBV2 with TRBJ1-5; D gene unclear. The germline V gene encodes CDR1 SNHLY and CDR2 FYNNEI. Trimming left V 3 bases short and J 0 bases short, with 9 bases between. This CDR3 spans 15 amino acids. CDR3 sequence reads: CASSDSRVSNQPQHF. The CDR3 DNA follows: TGTGCCAGCAGTGATTCGCGGGTTAGCAATCAGCCCCAGCATTTT.

This sequence joins TRBV6-5 and TRBJ1-2; a possible D gene is TRBD1 (5 bases). Germline CDR1 MNHEY, CDR2 SVGAGI. This CDR3 contains 14 residues. With 3 bases removed from V and 3 bases from J, the gap between germline ends came to 11 bases. CDR3 residues: CASSYHGGDYGYTF. CDR3 nucleotide sequence: TGTGCCAGCAGTTATCATGGAGGGGACTATGGCTACACCTTC.

The chain couples TRBV27 to TRBJ2-7; 8 bases line up with TRBD1. Germline V gives CDR1 MNHEY, CDR2 SMNVEV (reference sequence). Trimming removed 4 bases from V and 6 bases from J; junction bases left unmatched: 5. CDR3 length: 13 amino acids. The CDR3 sequence: CASSSLTGGEQYF. Here the CDR3 DNA reads TGTGCCAGCAGTTCCTTAACAGGGGGCGAGCAGTACTTC.

The V gene is TRBV10-3, the J gene TRBJ1-6; TRBD1 matches at 9 bases. The CDR3 has 14 amino acids. The germline V gene has CDR1 ENHRY and CDR2 SYGVKD. The ends lost 7 bases at V and 10 bases at J; junction bases unmatched: 8. The CDR3 DNA sequence: TGTGCCATCACCTCCGGGACAGGGCTATCACCCCTCCACTTT. Translation gives CAITSGTGLSPLHF.

The chain combines TRBV10-2 with TRBJ1-5, with 10 bases identical to TRBD1. Per germline, CDR1 WSHSY and CDR2 SAAADI. CDR3 length: 18 residues. V lost 4 bases, J lost 0 bases, and 9 bases stayed unmatched. The CDR3 DNA follows: TGCGCCAGCAGTGGAGACAGGGGGCGGCTTGTTAGCAATCAGCCCCAGCATTTT. This sequence encodes CASSGDRGRLVSNQPQHF.

The chain employs TRBV29-1 and TRBJ1-1, with TRBD1 matching over 8 bases. The CDR3 runs to 13 residues. The germline CDR1 and CDR2 sequences are SQVTM and ANQGSEA. With V trimmed by 3 bases and J by 4 bases, 4 bases remained unmatched. CDR3: CSVEDRAGTEAFF. The CDR3 DNA reads as TGCAGCGTTGAGGACAGGGCGGGCACTGAAGCTTTCTTT.

This chain connects TRBV19 to TRBJ1-1; 12 bases are shared with TRBD1. Germline loops: CDR1 LNHDA, CDR2 SQIVND (reference sequence). This CDR3 has 18 residues. Trimming took 6 bases from V and 1 from J; bases not matched to a gene: 12. The CDR3: CASSSGTGGYEGNTEAFF. CDR3 coding DNA: TGTGCCAGTAGCTCCGGGACAGGGGGCTACGAGGGGAACACTGAAGCTTTCTTT.

J is TRBJ2-1 and V is TRBV9, with 9 bases identical to TRBD2. J was trimmed by 2 bases and V by 2 bases; bases with no gene match: 2. This CDR3 comprises 15 residues. The V gene's germline CDR1 is SGDLS and CDR2 YYNGEE. As DNA, the CDR3 is TGTGCCAGCAGCGTTAGCGGGAGTCCCTACAATGAGCAGTTCTTC. This sequence encodes CASSVSGSPYNEQFF.

The CDR3 reads CASGQGNTDTQYF. The CDR3 coding sequence is TGTGCCAGCGGACAGGGGAACACAGATACGCAGTATTTT. The chain carries TRBV11-3 and TRBJ2-3; 9 bases are a match to TRBD1. Germline values: CDR1 SGHNT, CDR2 YENEEA. V trimming: 8 bases; J trimming: 2 bases; junction bases outside the gene matches: 2. The CDR3 runs 13 residues.

This clone appeared once. The chain uses TRBV2 and TRBJ2-1; D is possibly TRBD2 (5 bases). The V and J ends lost 1 base and 6 bases respectively, with 7 bases between them. The CDR3 length is 13 residues. Germline lookup yields CDR1 SNHLY and CDR2 FYNNEI. The CDR3 bases are TGTGCCAGCAGTGAAGGTCGGGGCAATGAGCAGTTCTTC. Protein product: CASSEGRGNEQFF.

The chain couples TRBV4-2 to TRBJ2-7, with D possibly being TRBD1 (6 bases). Trimming took 3 bases from V and 1 from J, leaving 13 bases between them. The CDR3 contains 15 residues. From germline, CDR1 is LGHNA and CDR2 YNFKEQ. DNA for the CDR3: TGTGCCAGCAGCCAGGCCACAGGGTTGTCCTACGAGCAGTACTTC. Translation gives CASSQATGLSYEQYF.

The chain combines TRBV27 with TRBJ1-1; D is uncertain. The CDR3 spans 16 residues. The V gene's germline CDR1 is MNHEY and CDR2 SMNVEV (reference sequence). V was pared by 0 bases and J by 4 bases, with 15 bases between. This chain's CDR3 is CASSLSRPGLGTEAFF. The CDR3 DNA reads TGTGCCAGCAGTTTATCCCGCCCAGGATTAGGCACTGAAGCTTTCTTT.

J is TRBJ2-5 and V is TRBV6-1, with 7 bases identical to TRBD1. J lost 2 bases, V lost 4 bases, and 1 base had no gene match. The CDR3 extends over 13 amino acids. CDR1 and CDR2 (germline): MNHNS, SASEGT. CDR3 in amino acids: CASSGTGQETQYF. CDR3 DNA: TGTGCCAGCAGTGGGACAGGTCAAGAGACCCAGTACTTC.

This rearrangement joins TRBV25-1 to TRBJ2-2; 7 bases are shared with TRBD1. Germline assignment: CDR1 MGHDK and CDR2 SYGVNS. This CDR3 spans 16 amino acids. V lost 4 bases and J lost 1; bases outside the gene matches: 6. The CDR3 spells CASSGVGTENTGELFF. CDR3 DNA: TGTGCCAGCAGTGGTGTCGGGACAGAGAACACCGGGGAGCTGTTTTTT.

The genes are TRBV21-1 and TRBJ2-7; the table's TRBD2 call for D was not verified on the DNA. TRBV21-1 is designated a pseudogene. This CDR3 contains 10 residues. The CDR3 sequence: CASSPFQQYF. In nucleotides, the CDR3 is TGTGCCAGCAGCCCTTTCCAGCAGTACTTC.

The chain joins TRBV6-6 to TRBJ1-2; D ambiguous. The CDR3 totals 15 residues. CDR1 and CDR2 from the germline V gene are MNHNY and SVGAGI (reference sequence). The V end lost 0 bases, the J end lost 0 bases, and 8 bases lay between the germline ends. This chain's CDR3 is CASSYSRLANYGYTF. In nucleotides, the CDR3 is TGTGCCAGCAGTTACTCGCGGTTAGCTAACTATGGCTACACCTTC.

The genes are TRBV6-6 and TRBJ2-4; D perhaps matches TRBD2 (5 bases). Trimming cost V 1 base and J 1 base, with 11 bases left between them. This CDR3 region has 16 residues. Germline CDR1 and CDR2: MNHNY and SVGAGI (reference sequence). The CDR3 DNA reads TGTGCCAGCAGTTACTTCTTTGAGGGTGCCAAAAACATTCAGTACTTC. This sequence encodes CASSYFFEGAKNIQYF.

This clone was found once. The chain combines TRBV30 with TRBJ1-2; 7 bases align to TRBD1. Germline CDR1 and CDR2: GTSNPN and SVGIG (reference sequence). After removal of 1 base from V and 3 bases from J, the junction contained 5 bases not matched to a gene. This CDR3 comprises 14 residues. The CDR3 here is CAWSGRQGDYGYTF. The DNA of the CDR3 is TGTGCCTGGAGTGGCCGACAGGGCGACTATGGCTACACCTTC.